Following are 8 T cell receptor beta chains from one sample sequenced in a study of cytomegalovirus exposure and HLA in healthy donors. This table comes from immunoSEQ multiplex PCR, and its TCRdb copy is limited to in-frame clones, with some not included. Of about 240,000 clones detected, approximately 86% appear once; the ten largest clones hold over 0.95%. Sequenced: PBMCs. All receptors derive from a woman in her thirties in good health and CMV-seropositive.

The chain couples TRBV15 to TRBJ1-4, with no clear D. V gave up 0 bases and J gave up 8 bases, with 10 bases separating them. Germline V lookup: CDR1 LNHNV, CDR2 YYDKDF (reference sequence). The CDR3 runs to 14 residues. CDR3 bases: TGTGCCACCAGCAGAGATGCGGGCGGAGAAAAACTGTTTTTT. Protein sequence: CATSRDAGGEKLFF.

V is TRBV5-4 and J is TRBJ2-6; no definite D call. Germline V CDR1 and CDR2: SGHNT, YYREEE (reference sequence). CDR3 length equals 19 residues. With 0 bases removed from V and 0 bases from J, the gap between germline ends came to 16 bases. The CDR3 spells CASSLALGRSSSGANVLTF. The CDR3 DNA reads TGTGCCAGCAGCTTGGCCTTGGGCAGATCCAGCTCTGGGGCCAACGTCCTGACTTTC.

The chain joins TRBV9 to TRBJ1-2, with D possibly being TRBD1 (6 bases). The CDR3 has 13 residues. The germline gives CDR1 SGDLS, CDR2 YYNGEE. Deletions cut 4 bases from V and 4 bases from J, with 11 bases between. The CDR3 nucleotides read TGTGCCAGCAGCCAGGACAGCCGCTATGGCTACACCTTC. Translation gives CASSQDSRYGYTF.

V and J are TRBV19 and TRBJ1-1; no definite D call. The CDR3 spans 13 residues. Trimming took off 8 bases at V and 5 bases at J, with 15 bases between the two ends. The germline gives CDR1 LNHDA, CDR2 SQIVND (reference sequence). CDR3 protein: CASFRAGRTEAFF. CDR3 bases: TGTGCCAGTTTTCGAGCCGGGAGGACTGAAGCTTTCTTT.

The gene calls are TRBV4-2 and TRBJ2-1; tentative D call: TRBD2 (5 bases). Trimming stripped 1 base from V and 0 bases from J, with 10 bases between. This CDR3 contains 16 residues. Germline-derived CDR1 and CDR2 are LGHNA and YNFKEQ. CDR3: CASSQGTPGSYNEQFF. Here the CDR3 DNA reads TGTGCCAGCAGCCAAGGGACTCCCGGCTCCTACAATGAGCAGTTCTTC.

This clone was recorded once. The chain uses TRBV28 and TRBJ2-1; D is possibly TRBD2 (6 bases). The CDR3 runs 16 residues. CDR1 and CDR2 from the germline V gene are MDHEN and SYDVKM. V was pared by 3 bases and J by 0 bases, with 12 bases between. CDR3 protein: CASSLSGDLSYNEQFF. CDR3 in DNA: TGTGCCAGCAGTTTGTCGGGGGACCTCTCCTACAATGAGCAGTTCTTC. The full variable domain, with the rest looked up from reference TRBV28 and TRBJ2-1, is DVKVTQSSRYLVKRTGEKVFLECVQDMDHENMFWYRQDPGLGLRLIYFSYDVKMKEKGDIPEGYSVSREKKERFSLILESASTNQTSMYLCASSLSGDLSYNEQFFGPGTRLTVL.

The gene calls are TRBV28 and TRBJ2-7, with TRBD2 matching 12 bases. Unmatched junction bases numbered 13, after V lost 3 bases and J lost 4 bases. The CDR3 is 18 residues long. CDR1 and CDR2 (germline): MDHEN, SYDVKM. The CDR3 region has the DNA TGTGCCAGCAGTTTCCATTCTAGCGGGAGGGCCCAAAGGTACGAGCAGTACTTC. Protein product: CASSFHSSGRAQRYEQYF.

This clone was recorded a few times. The chain couples TRBV4-1 to TRBJ2-2; 9 nucleotides line up with TRBD2. V lost 0 bases and J lost 5; bases outside the gene matches: 4. Germline V gene sequence: CDR1 MGHRA, CDR2 YSYEKL. The CDR3 extends over 16 amino acids. The CDR3 DNA follows: TGCGCCAGCAGCCAAGATAGCGGGAGAGGGACCGGGGAGCTGTTTTTT. Translation gives CASSQDSGRGTGELFF.